The 17 T cell receptor beta chains listed next were all sequenced from one sample in a study of quantifying T cell responses using KT2 cells. Study at large: RNA was reverse transcribed with TCR alpha and beta constant-region primers.

Each cDNA got a UMI-containing oligo ligated at its 3' end. First-round PCR used 3 to 4 cycles and beta primers RC1.1 and RC1.2 covering TRBC1 and TRBC2. TCRdb analysed the UMI-ligation and nested PCR reads with MiXCR anew, one entry per CDR3 protein. The table lists under 35,000 distinct CDR3 sequences, around a tenth of them singletons. The sequencing input was PBMCs spiked with cells of the T cell clone KT2. These receptors were obtained from a human donor.

This chain connects TRBV3-1 to TRBJ1-3; no definite D call. CDR1 LGHDT and CDR2 YNNKEL come from the germline V gene (reference sequence). This CDR3 has 14 residues. V was shortened by 2 bases and J by 0 bases, with 5 bases between the two germline ends. This CDR3 reads CASSQFFSGNTIYF. The CDR3, as DNA: TGTGCCAGCAGCCAATTTTTCTCTGGAAACACCATATATTTT.

This clonotype counts as medium-sized. This rearrangement joins TRBV29-1 to TRBJ1-1, with 9 bases that match TRBD1. J gave up 6 bases and V 6 bases, and 11 bases lay outside the gene matches. Germline V lookup: CDR1 SQVTM, CDR2 ANQGSEA. The CDR3 length is 14 residues. Here the CDR3 DNA reads TGCAGCGTAGAGATCGGACAGGGGTTCCCTGAAGCTTTCTTT. As protein: CSVEIGQGFPEAFF.

In this sample, this clonotype turned up many times. The chain links TRBV20-1 to TRBJ2-7; no clear D gene. The V end lost 1 base, the J end lost 3 bases, and 10 bases lay between the germline ends. Looked up from germline, CDR1 is DFQATT and CDR2 is SNEGSKA (reference sequence). The CDR3 spans 13 residues. Written as DNA, the CDR3 is TGCAGTGCTAGAGGCGTAACAGACTACGAGCAGTACTTC. It yields the protein CSARGVTDYEQYF.

This clonotype was observed many times. The chain joins TRBV27 to TRBJ1-4, with D possibly matching TRBD1 (6 bases). The CDR3 is made up of 15 amino acids. V lost 4 bases to trimming and J lost 4 bases, with 13 bases between them. Germline lookup yields CDR1 MNHEY and CDR2 SMNVEV (reference sequence). CDR3 sequence (DNA): TGTGCCAGCAGTTCGCACAGGGCCCTTAATGAAAAACTGTTTTTT. Amino acid sequence: CASSSHRALNEKLFF. The full variable domain, in which reference TRBV27 and TRBJ1-4 provide the parts outside the CDR3, is EAQVTQNPRYLITVTGKKLTVTCSQNMNHEYMSWYRQDPGLGLRQIYYSMNVEVTDKGDVPEGYKVSRKEKRNFPLILESPSPNQTSLYFCASSSHRALNEKLFFGSGTQLSVL.

J is TRBJ2-1 and V is TRBV20-1, with a possible D match to TRBD2 (5 bases). The CDR3 totals 13 residues. The V end was cut by 6 bases, the J end by 4 bases, with 13 bases between. Germline-derived CDR1 and CDR2 are DFQATT and SNEGSKA (reference sequence). This CDR3 is CSATRRDYNEQFF. As DNA, the CDR3 is TGCAGTGCAACCAGACGGGATTACAATGAGCAGTTCTTC.

A few counts support this clonotype. The genes are TRBV6-5 and TRBJ1-6, with a tentative D call TRBD1 (6 bases). V lost 4 bases and J 6 bases, leaving 16 bases between the germline ends. Germline V gene data show CDR1 as MNHEY and CDR2 as SVGAGI. The CDR3 runs to 16 residues. This CDR3 reads CASSFSIQGSNSPLHF. The CDR3, as DNA: TGTGCCAGCAGTTTCTCGATACAGGGAAGTAATTCACCCCTCCACTTT.

V gene TRBV7-2 combines with J gene TRBJ2-2, with D unclear. Germline V lookup: CDR1 SGHTA, CDR2 FQGNSA. V was cut by 7 bases and J by 6 bases, with 12 bases left in between. CDR3 length equals 13 residues. DNA for the CDR3: TGTGCCAGCAACCCTCTCCGTTCCGGGGAGCTGTTTTTT. It encodes CASNPLRSGELFF.

This clonotype has a handful of counts. The V call is TRBV7-2, the J call TRBJ2-5; TRBD2 matches 13 bases. J gave up 5 bases and V 3 bases, and 6 bases lay outside the gene matches. The germline CDR1 and CDR2 sequences are SGHTA and FQGNSA. The CDR3 is 16 amino acids. CDR3 region: CASSLRLAGGRETQYF. CDR3 nucleotide sequence: TGTGCCAGCAGCTTGAGACTAGCGGGAGGAAGGGAGACCCAGTACTTC.

The J gene is TRBJ2-6, the V gene TRBV12-3 or TRBV12-4; D is tentatively TRBD1 or TRBD2 (5 bases each). Trimming took off 2 bases at V and 4 bases at J, with 15 bases between the two ends. The CDR3 runs 17 residues. The CDR3 DNA reads TGTGCCAGCAGTTTATGGGGGAAGGGTACAGGGGCCAACGTCCTGACTTTC. Translating gives CASSLWGKGTGANVLTF.

This clonotype was found many times. The rearrangement uses TRBV7-2 and TRBJ2-7; a weak D match, TRBD1 (6 bases). With 6 bases removed from V and 0 bases from J, the gap between germline ends came to 12 bases. CDR3 length: 14 residues. Germline V gives CDR1 SGHTA, CDR2 FQGNSA. CDR3 loop: CASSSGTYSYEQYF. CDR3 in DNA: TGTGCCAGCAGTTCCGGGACATACTCCTACGAGCAGTACTTC. Complete variable domain (other parts from reference TRBV7-2 and TRBJ2-7): GAGVSQSPSNKVTEKGKDVELRCDPISGHTALYWYRQSLGQGLEFLIYFQGNSAPDKSGLPSDRFSAERTGGSVSTLTIQRTQQEDSAVYLCASSSGTYSYEQYFGPGTRLTVT.

By sample share, this clonotype is medium-sized. The chain combines TRBV7-8 with TRBJ2-5, with 10 bases fitting TRBD2. The CDR3 sequence is 15 residues long. Losses at the gene ends were 3 bases for V and 5 bases for J; bases not matched to a gene: 6. Germline CDR1 is SGHVS and CDR2 is FQNEAQ. The CDR3 DNA is TGTGCCAGCAGCTTTAGCGGGGGGAGTCATGAGACCCAGTACTTC. Translated, it gives CASSFSGGSHETQYF.

This clonotype has a count of ten or more. This chain connects TRBV20-1 to TRBJ1-2; 8 bases map to TRBD1. From germline, CDR1 is DFQATT and CDR2 SNEGSKA (reference sequence). The CDR3 sequence is 13 residues long. After removal of 5 bases from V and 7 bases from J, the junction contained 9 bases not matched to a gene. The CDR3, as DNA: TGCAGTGCTCGCAGCAGGGGGCAGGCTGGCTACACCTTC. As protein: CSARSRGQAGYTF.

This clonotype has a count of ten or more. The J gene is TRBJ2-1, the V gene TRBV7-2, with 10 bases identical to TRBD2. The CDR3 has 16 amino acids. The germline V gene encodes CDR1 SGHTA and CDR2 FQGNSA. Germline trimming cut 5 bases from V and 7 bases from J; bases unmatched to any gene: 11. CDR3 in amino acids: CASSPRLAGGANEQFF. CDR3 nucleotide sequence: TGTGCCAGCAGCCCCCGACTAGCGGGCGGGGCTAATGAGCAGTTCTTC.

This clonotype was counted ten times or more. V gene TRBV29-1 combines with J gene TRBJ1-1, with D hard to call. Looked up from germline, CDR1 is SQVTM and CDR2 is ANQGSEA. The germline V and J ends were trimmed by 5 bases and 0 bases, with 10 bases remaining between them. The CDR3 loop spans 13 amino acids. Here the CDR3 reads CSVSWQMNTEAFF. In nucleotides, the CDR3 is TGCAGCGTTAGTTGGCAGATGAACACTGAAGCTTTCTTT.

This chain joins TRBV20-1 and TRBJ2-1; TRBD2 might be the D (5 bases). The CDR3 has 16 amino acids. Trimming took 1 base from V and 0 from J, leaving 13 bases between them. Germline V gene sequence: CDR1 DFQATT, CDR2 SNEGSKA (reference sequence). The CDR3 reads CSARVRTASSYNEQFF. In nucleotides, the CDR3 is TGCAGTGCTAGAGTACGGACTGCAAGCTCCTACAATGAGCAGTTCTTC.

This clonotype was found many times. This chain uses TRBV20-1 with TRBJ2-1, with 11 bases aligning to TRBD2. The V and J ends lost 6 bases and 8 bases, in that order; junction bases with no gene match: 6. CDR1 DFQATT and CDR2 SNEGSKA come from the germline V gene (reference sequence). There are 13 residues in the CDR3. CDR3 region: CSALSGRADEQFF. The CDR3 DNA sequence: TGCAGTGCCCTTAGCGGGAGGGCCGATGAGCAGTTCTTC.

This clonotype was seen a handful of times. This chain uses TRBV7-2 with TRBJ1-1, with a weak D call TRBD1 (5 bases). Looked up from germline, CDR1 is SGHTA and CDR2 is FQGNSA. The CDR3 runs 15 residues. V was trimmed by 3 bases and J by 1 base, leaving 12 bases between them. The CDR3 here is CASSFSDSANTEAFF. The CDR3 nucleotides read TGTGCCAGCAGCTTTTCAGACAGCGCGAACACTGAAGCTTTCTTT. The variable domain in full, with the rest retrieved from reference TRBV7-2 and TRBJ1-1, is GAGVSQSPSNKVTEKGKDVELRCDPISGHTALYWYRQSLGQGLEFLIYFQGNSAPDKSGLPSDRFSAERTGGSVSTLTIQRTQQEDSAVYLCASSFSDSANTEAFFGQGTRLTVV.